One and the same sample provided the 26 T cell receptor beta chains below, sequenced in a study of T cell repertoires in cytomegalovirus infection. TCRdb fed the reads into MiXCR, producing one record per CDR3 protein. The profile covers fewer than 250,000 distinct CDR3 sequences, with roughly 20% appearing a single time and over 15% taken by the ten largest. The source material was CD8+ T cells from PBMCs. These receptors all come from a human donor in good health (CMV status not recorded). Some clones in this sample may be carry-over from other donors' samples.

J is TRBJ2-2 and V is TRBV15; a weak D match, TRBD1 (5 bases). Trimming took off 0 bases at V and 7 bases at J, with 18 bases between the two ends. CDR1 is LNHNV and CDR2 is YYDKDF in the germline V gene (reference sequence). The CDR3 is made up of 17 amino acids. The CDR3 region is CATSRDGAGRGGGELFF. CDR3 sequence (DNA): TGTGCCACCAGCAGAGATGGGGCAGGGCGAGGTGGCGGGGAGCTGTTTTTT.

The rearrangement links TRBV20-1 to TRBJ2-3; D is possibly TRBD2 (5 bases). V was clipped by 0 bases and J by 3 bases, with 13 bases between them. This CDR3 is built from 15 residues. Germline CDR1 DFQATT, CDR2 SNEGSKA (reference sequence). The CDR3 sequence is CSARDPKAGTDTQYF. The CDR3, as DNA: TGCAGTGCTAGAGATCCCAAGGCGGGTACAGATACGCAGTATTTT.

CDR3 residues: CSASLGGLNTEAFF. For the CDR3, the DNA is TGCAGTGCTAGCCTAGGGGGCTTGAACACTGAAGCTTTCTTT. The chain carries TRBV20-1 and TRBJ1-1, with 7 nucleotides matching TRBD1. Germline CDR1 is DFQATT and CDR2 is SNEGSKA (reference sequence). Trimming at V came to 3 bases and at J to 0 bases, leaving 4 bases not matched to a gene. The CDR3 runs to 14 residues.

This clonotype came up a few times. This chain joins TRBV20-1 and TRBJ1-6; D might be TRBD1 (5 bases). Germline V gives CDR1 DFQATT, CDR2 SNEGSKA (reference sequence). The CDR3 sequence is 16 residues long. V was shortened by 3 bases and J by 1 base, with 13 bases between the two germline ends. The CDR3 DNA follows: TGCAGTGCTAGTAACGGGGGATGGTCCTATAATTCACCCCTCCACTTT. This encodes CSASNGGWSYNSPLHF.

This clonotype turned up a few times. This chain links TRBV27 with TRBJ2-1; 11 positions match TRBD2. The CDR3 consists of 16 residues. Germline V gives CDR1 MNHEY, CDR2 SMNVEV (reference sequence). V was pared by 2 bases and J by 4 bases, with 4 bases of the junction left unmatched. In DNA, the CDR3 is TGTGCCAGCAGTTTAAAACTAGCGGGGGTATACAATGAGCAGTTCTTC. Protein sequence: CASSLKLAGVYNEQFF.

This chain connects TRBV27 to TRBJ2-7, with 12 nucleotides matching TRBD2. Germline V CDR1 and CDR2: MNHEY, SMNVEV (reference sequence). Trimming removed 6 bases from V and 0 bases from J; junction bases left unmatched: 9. The CDR3 totals 17 residues. This CDR3 is CASRLAGGPLSSYEQYF. For the CDR3, the DNA is TGTGCCAGCAGACTAGCGGGGGGTCCCCTTTCCTCCTACGAGCAGTACTTC.

This chain joins TRBV6-6 and TRBJ1-1, with D perhaps TRBD1 (6 bases). CDR1 and CDR2 (germline): MNHNY, SVGAGI (reference sequence). The CDR3 contains 18 residues. Trimming pared 0 bases from V and 3 bases from J, leaving 20 bases between. The CDR3 is CASSYSLHLDRGDTEAFF. The CDR3 nucleotides read TGTGCCAGCAGTTACTCCCTTCACCTGGACAGAGGGGACACTGAAGCTTTCTTT.

The chain uses TRBV14 and TRBJ2-3; 11 nucleotides match TRBD1. Germline V gene data show CDR1 as SGHDN and CDR2 as FVKESK. V was clipped by 1 base and J by 0 bases; unmatched bases: 3. The CDR3 is 17 residues long. The CDR3 DNA is TGTGCCAGCAGCCAAGTGGGACAGGGGGTCAGCACAGATACGCAGTATTTT. This encodes CASSQVGQGVSTDTQYF.

The genes are TRBV28 and TRBJ1-1, with D hard to call. CDR3 length equals 14 residues. Trimming stripped 7 bases from V and 0 bases from J, with 12 bases between. In germline, CDR1 is MDHEN, CDR2 SYDVKM. The CDR3 region has the DNA TGTGCCAGCATAGATGTGGGCCTGAACACTGAAGCTTTCTTT. This translates into CASIDVGLNTEAFF.

This clonotype was counted ten times or more. The V and J genes are TRBV7-9 and TRBJ1-4, with 9 bases identical to TRBD1. The germline V gene encodes CDR1 SEHNR and CDR2 FQNEAQ (reference sequence). V dropped 4 bases and J dropped 10; count of bases not matched to a gene: 16. The CDR3 is made up of 17 amino acids. CDR3 region: CASSSAGQGRRAGKLFF. Here the CDR3 DNA reads TGTGCCAGCAGCTCGGCGGGACAGGGACGCCGGGCGGGAAAACTGTTTTTT.

In its sample, this clonotype was seen a few times. This sequence joins TRBV7-6 and TRBJ2-1, with a possible D match to TRBD1 (6 bases). This CDR3 contains 14 residues. Trimming pared 1 base from V and 8 bases from J, leaving 12 bases between. Germline CDR1 is SGHVS and CDR2 is FNYEAQ. CDR3 amino acids: CASSLVGAFDEQFF. The CDR3 DNA is TGTGCCAGCAGCTTAGTGGGGGCATTCGATGAGCAGTTCTTC.

The gene calls are TRBV27 and TRBJ1-4, with D possibly TRBD1 on 5 matching bases. The CDR3 consists of 15 residues. The germline V gene encodes CDR1 MNHEY and CDR2 SMNVEV (reference sequence). V lost 4 bases to trimming and J lost 7 bases, with 16 bases between them. CDR3: CASSWGTGIGEKLFF. CDR3 coding DNA: TGTGCCAGCAGTTGGGGCACGGGGATTGGTGAAAAACTGTTTTTT.

The genes are TRBV7-2 and TRBJ2-7; D tentatively reads TRBD1 or TRBD2 (5 bases each). From germline, CDR1 is SGHTA and CDR2 FQGNSA. CDR3 length equals 15 residues. V lost 4 bases to trimming and J lost 0 bases, with 13 bases between them. CDR3 nucleotides: TGTGCCAGCAGCTACCGGGACCACAGCTCCTACGAGCAGTACTTC. This gives the protein CASSYRDHSSYEQYF.

This clonotype was counted only a few times. This chain uses TRBV12-3 or TRBV12-4 with TRBJ2-5; maybe TRBD2 (6 bases). This CDR3 has 12 residues. Trimming removed 5 bases from V and 5 bases from J, with 9 bases in between. The chain's CDR3 is CASSRLGETQYF. The CDR3 DNA reads as TGTGCCAGCAGTAGACTAGGGGAGACCCAGTACTTC.

This clonotype was seen at least ten times. The chain couples TRBV7-8 to TRBJ2-4; the D gene is possibly TRBD2 (6 bases). V was clipped by 0 bases and J by 2 bases, with 14 bases between them. The CDR3 runs to 17 residues. CDR1 and CDR2 from the germline V gene are SGHVS and FQNEAQ. The CDR3 nucleotides read TGTGCCAGCAGCTTAGCGGGACTGATCGGGACCAAAAACATTCAGTACTTC. It translates to CASSLAGLIGTKNIQYF.

This chain connects TRBV5-6 to TRBJ2-7; 10 bases match TRBD1. The germline gives CDR1 SGHDT, CDR2 YYEEEE. The CDR3 has 14 residues. The trim removed 2 bases at V and 7 bases at J, leaving 6 bases unmatched. CDR3 DNA sequence: TGTGCCAGCAGCTTCGGGACAGGGGATGAGGAGCAGTACTTC. Its protein is CASSFGTGDEEQYF.

This clonotype was seen a few times. This chain links TRBV20-1 with TRBJ1-1; D is unclear. Germline V gene sequence: CDR1 DFQATT, CDR2 SNEGSKA (reference sequence). The CDR3 contains 13 residues. The V end was cut by 6 bases, the J end by 4 bases, with 15 bases between. Written as DNA, the CDR3 is TGCAGTGCGACCCTAGGGCGGTTCACTGAAGCTTTCTTT. It encodes CSATLGRFTEAFF.

This clonotype has just a few counts. The chain carries TRBV12-3 or TRBV12-4 and TRBJ2-1, with no clear D. CDR3 length equals 11 residues. The V end lost 6 bases, the J end lost 5 bases, and 5 bases lay between the germline ends. Here the CDR3 reads CASRNNNEQFF. For the CDR3, the DNA is TGTGCCAGCAGGAACAACAATGAGCAGTTCTTC.

The chain couples TRBV7-3 to TRBJ1-2, with no clear D. This CDR3 comprises 14 residues. Germline V gene sequence: CDR1 SGHTA, CDR2 FQGTGA. Trimming cost V 5 bases and J 3 bases, with 13 bases left between them. The CDR3 sequence is CASSPTDADYGYTF. In nucleotides, the CDR3 is TGTGCCAGCAGCCCAACTGACGCCGACTATGGCTACACCTTC.

The chain employs TRBV13 and TRBJ2-1; no firm D call. V was trimmed by 0 bases and J by 8 bases, leaving 5 bases between them. The CDR3 sequence is 12 residues long. Germline lookup yields CDR1 PRHDT and CDR2 FYEKMQ (reference sequence). The CDR3 spells CASSLGRDEQFF. CDR3 nucleotides: TGTGCCAGCAGCTTAGGGCGCGATGAGCAGTTCTTC.

In this sample, this clonotype turned up a few times. The rearrangement links TRBV7-2 to TRBJ1-1; TRBD1 might be the D (6 bases). Germline V gives CDR1 SGHTA, CDR2 FQGNSA. The CDR3 consists of 15 residues. Between the trimmed V and J ends, which lost 6 bases and 2 bases, there was a span of 16 bases. This chain's CDR3 is CASRNFADRNTEAFF. The CDR3 DNA reads TGTGCCAGCAGAAATTTTGCGGACAGAAACACTGAAGCTTTCTTT. Supplemented by reference TRBV7-2 and TRBJ1-1, the full variable domain reads GAGVSQSPSNKVTEKGKDVELRCDPISGHTALYWYRQSLGQGLEFLIYFQGNSAPDKSGLPSDRFSAERTGGSVSTLTIQRTQQEDSAVYLCASRNFADRNTEAFFGQGTRLTVV.

About this clonotype itself: One end of the junction varies from germline; a read error may be responsible. The rearrangement joins TRBV27 to TRBJ2-2; D may be TRBD1 or TRBD2 (6 bases each). In germline, CDR1 is MNHEY, CDR2 SMNVEV (reference sequence). The CDR3 extends over 15 amino acids. Here the CDR3 DNA reads TGTGCCAGCAGTTTATGGGGGGCGAATACCGGGGAGCTGTTTTTT. As protein: CASSLWGANTGELFF.

The chain couples TRBV7-2 to TRBJ2-1; 9 bases are shared with TRBD1. Germline CDR1 SGHTA, CDR2 FQGNSA. This CDR3 spans 13 amino acids. Germline trimming cut 2 bases from V and 8 bases from J; bases unmatched to any gene: 1. This CDR3 is CASSLRQGDEQFF. DNA of the CDR3: TGTGCCAGCAGCTTAAGACAGGGGGATGAGCAGTTCTTC.

The sample holds a few counts of this clonotype. The gene calls are TRBV3-1 and TRBJ1-4, with TRBD1 matching over 7 bases. J was trimmed by 0 bases and V by 0 bases; bases with no gene match: 1. The CDR3 loop spans 16 amino acids. Germline V CDR1 and CDR2: LGHDT, YNNKEL (reference sequence). This CDR3 reads CASSQDGQATNEKLFF. CDR3 DNA: TGTGCCAGCAGCCAAGATGGACAGGCAACTAATGAAAAACTGTTTTTT.

This clonotype has more than one count but fewer than ten. This chain uses TRBV24-1 with TRBJ1-3, with D hard to call. The CDR3 contains 14 residues. The V end was cut by 3 bases, the J end by 2 bases, with 7 bases between. Looked up from germline, CDR1 is KGHDR and CDR2 is SFDVKD. The DNA of the CDR3 is TGTGCCACCAGTGATCCCACTACTGGAAACACCATATATTTT. Translating it yields CATSDPTTGNTIYF.

This sequence joins TRBV29-1 and TRBJ2-1, with TRBD2 matching over 12 bases. With V trimmed by 0 bases and J by 0 bases, 6 bases remained unmatched. Germline V gene data show CDR1 as SQVTM and CDR2 as ANQGSEA. The CDR3 spans 18 residues. The CDR3 DNA sequence: TGCAGCGTTGAAGATCCCCTAGCGGGGGGGCCCTCCTACAATGAGCAGTTCTTC. This codes for CSVEDPLAGGPSYNEQFF.